The T cell receptor beta chain under discussion was sequenced for a study of blood T cell repertoires in COVID-19 (dated by TCRdb to 2020 to 2021). Some background on the complete study: Samples from collaborators originated in the United States, Italy and Spain and spanned both the acute and convalescent phases of COVID-19. The material from the prospective study consisted of cDNA or gDNA derived from T cells, B-cell-depleted T cells, or PBMCs. The dataset comprised deeply sampled blood TCRbeta repertoires from subjects exposed to, actively infected with, or recovered from COVID-19. The repertoires were released in a freely available public database intended as a resource for research on the immune response to SARS-CoV-2. The samples were drawn from two sources: the first 160 participants of the ongoing ImmuneRACE study, and over 950 subjects contributed by 6 global collaborators. Sample metadata almost always included a de-identified subject ID, COVID-19 status, age in years and sex. HLA class I and class II types, where available, came from metadata supplied by the sample provider rather than from assay-based typing.

The germline V gene encodes CDR1 KGHDR and CDR2 SFDVKD. After removal of 2 bases from V and 0 bases from J, the junction retains 8 bases not matched to a gene. The CDR3 runs 19 residues from the cysteine to the phenylalanine. Solely the CDR3 DNA is kept, with 57 bases framed from the first base. Whole blood was collected in K2EDTA tubes by collaborating institutions according to the institutions' own protocols. Collaborator samples were shipped for TCRbeta analysis as frozen whole blood, isolated PBMCs, or DNA extracted from either sample type. General conclusions and limits of the study: The amount of clinical and demographic metadata varied by source and participant and was provided uncurated.

TCRbeta CDR3 regions were amplified from genomic DNA using the immunoSEQ Assay, a bias-controlled multiplex PCR. Regarding the original processing steps: Nucleated cell counts per sample were estimated from amplification of reference gene primers within the assay. To quantify the absolute abundance of each unique TCRbeta CDR3 rearrangement, sequence reads were collapsed and filtered. For each sample, productive Simpson clonality was calculated as the square root of Simpson's diversity index across productive rearrangements. Sourced from immuneACCESS, this table was stored by TCRdb with only in-frame sequences that have V and J called. A share of the clones is absent; for the studies checked, an unresolved V gene accounts for under half, and the remainder has no known explanation. That table furnishes V, J and clone size, whereas the DNA furnished D and trimming. The sample table contains around 140,000 clones; only one count was recorded for around nine tenths of them. The leading ten clones occupy more than 9% of the sample.

In its sample, this clone was seen once. Its antigen remains unidentified. No clone much larger than this one lies a single base away; base qualities are absent. The V and J segments used are TRBV24-1 and TRBJ1-5; 11 junctional bases match TRBD1. Sequencing was carried out using peripheral blood. This TCR was recovered from a man aged 60 to 69 with active or convalescent COVID-19. The base sequence is TGTGCCACCAGTGATTCGTCTAGAGGGACAGGGGGTAGCAATCAGCCCCAGCATTTT. It is translated as CATSDSSRGTGGSNQPQHF.